This T cell receptor (beta chain) was profiled in a study of graft-versus-host responses after intestinal transplantation. Study-wide background: As for transplant type, recipients had multivisceral, liver-intestinal, or isolated intestinal grafts. The recipients all started with anti-thymocyte globulin induction and then took tacrolimus and steroids for about 3 years. Study conclusions and caveats: Analysis identified GvH clones in recipient marrow, with some appearing first in ileum or blood. Circulating GvH clones peaking coincided with falling HvG clones soon after transplant.

Germline CDR1 and CDR2: MDHEN and SYDVKM. The CDR3 consists of 14 residues. The trim removed 7 bases at V and 6 bases at J, leaving 11 bases unmatched. The protocol was immunoSEQ multiplex PCR, while the TCRdb copy is restricted to in-frame clones and leaves out a portion. The sample lists approximately 16,000 clones, 80% to 90% occurring once. For this clone: Antigen unknown.

Here the sequenced sample was PBMCs, taken approximately 15 weeks after intestinal transplant. The source is a human patient who received an intestinal transplant, so some T cells may come from the graft donor. The chain uses TRBV28 and TRBJ1-2; 7 bases line up with TRBD1. The CDR3 protein is CASTLQGQRDGYTF. The CDR3 coding sequence is TGTGCCAGCACCCTCCAGGGACAGAGAGATGGCTACACCTTC.